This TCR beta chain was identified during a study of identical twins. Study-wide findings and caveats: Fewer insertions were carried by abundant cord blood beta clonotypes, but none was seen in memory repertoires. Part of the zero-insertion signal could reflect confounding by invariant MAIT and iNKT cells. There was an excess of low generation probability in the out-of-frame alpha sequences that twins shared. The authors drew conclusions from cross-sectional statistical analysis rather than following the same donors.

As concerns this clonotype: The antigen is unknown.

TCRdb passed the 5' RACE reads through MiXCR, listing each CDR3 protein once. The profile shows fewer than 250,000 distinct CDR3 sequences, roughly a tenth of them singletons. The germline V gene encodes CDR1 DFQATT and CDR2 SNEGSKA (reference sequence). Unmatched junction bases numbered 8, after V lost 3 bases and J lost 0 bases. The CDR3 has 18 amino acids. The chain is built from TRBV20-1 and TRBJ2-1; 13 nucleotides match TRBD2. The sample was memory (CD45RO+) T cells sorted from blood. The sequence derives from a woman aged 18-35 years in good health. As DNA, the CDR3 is TGCAGTGCTAGGCCGGGACTAGCGGGATTCTCCTCCTACAATGAGCAGTTCTTC. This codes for CSARPGLAGFSSYNEQFF.